These 13 T cell receptor beta chains were all obtained from the same sample, sequenced in a study of regulatory T cells in long-lasting Graves disease. Construction of the TCR beta libraries employed iRepertoire HTBI primers in conjunction with Arm-PCR of CDR3 regions. TCRdb itself ran the multiplex PCR reads through MiXCR, one entry per CDR3 protein. Among about 440,000 distinct CDR3 sequences listed, about 15% were seen once. Regarding time point: newly diagnosed GD, antithyroid drugs for less than 3 months. PBMCs provided the RNA from which the TCR library was made. In addition, the sample was reused for a study of T cells in Graves' hyperthyroidism and ophthalmopathy.

This sample comprised peripheral blood mononuclear cells (PBMCs), obtained at new diagnosis, from a patient treated with antithyroid drugs. The receptors stem from a woman aged 25 to 39 with Graves disease.

The V gene is TRBV12-3 or TRBV12-4, the J gene TRBJ1-2; D remains unclear. CDR3 length: 13 residues. Trimming pared 6 bases from V and 9 bases from J, leaving 17 bases between. The CDR3 here is CASSAQSGLSYTF. CDR3 coding DNA: TGTGCCAGCAGCGCGCAGAGCGGTCTCAGCTACACCTTC.

This clonotype was seen more than once but under ten times. The chain employs TRBV28 and TRBJ1-5, with D perhaps matching TRBD1 (6 bases). The germline V and J ends were trimmed by 7 bases and 4 bases, with 11 bases remaining between them. Germline CDR1 reads MDHEN; CDR2 reads SYDVKM. The CDR3 contains 13 residues. CDR3 nucleotide sequence: TGTGCCAGCAATTGGGACACAAATCAGCCCCAGCATTTT. It specifies CASNWDTNQPQHF.

J is TRBJ1-1 and V is TRBV6-5; D is uncertain. The CDR3 loop spans 14 amino acids. Germline assignment: CDR1 MNHEY and CDR2 SVGAGI. Trimming left V 7 bases short and J 9 bases short, with 21 bases between. The CDR3 nucleotides are TGTGCCAGCACCCGAGAGGGCGGAAGGGAGAAAGCTTTCTTT. Translating it yields CASTREGGREKAFF.

This clonotype was observed many times. The DNA for the CDR3 is TGTGCCAGCAGCTTTGGGGCCGGGGAGGGACCTCTGGAGCAGTACTTC. Amino acids: CASSFGAGEGPLEQYF. The chain uses TRBV11-2 and TRBJ2-7; 7 bases map to TRBD2. This CDR3 region has 16 residues. From germline, CDR1 is SGHAT and CDR2 FQNNGV. The ends lost 3 bases at V and 7 bases at J; junction bases unmatched: 15.

J is TRBJ2-2 and V is TRBV10-3; D gene unclear. CDR3 length: 15 amino acids. Per the germline V gene, CDR1 is ENHRY and CDR2 is SYGVKD. V lost 3 bases to trimming and J lost 0 bases, with 8 bases between them. DNA for the CDR3: TGTGCCATCAGTGATTTAGCCACGAACACCGGGGAGCTGTTTTTT. Protein: CAISDLATNTGELFF.

This clonotype was counted between two and nine times. This chain links TRBV7-9 with TRBJ1-1; perhaps TRBD1 as D (6 bases). The CDR3 is made up of 13 amino acids. Trimming pared 1 base from V and 7 bases from J, leaving 10 bases between. Per germline, CDR1 SEHNR and CDR2 FQNEAQ (reference sequence). This CDR3 reads CASSLGEDSEAFF. The CDR3 coding sequence is TGTGCCAGCAGCTTAGGGGAGGACAGTGAAGCTTTCTTT.

This clonotype was seen ten or more times. The chain couples TRBV10-1 to TRBJ2-5, with 8 bases fitting TRBD2. The trim removed 5 bases at V and 5 bases at J, leaving 13 bases unmatched. CDR1 is WNHNN, CDR2 SYGVQD, per germline (reference sequence). The CDR3 is 16 residues long. Here the CDR3 reads CASSRAGAAAKETQYF. For the CDR3, the DNA is TGCGCCAGCAGTAGAGCGGGAGCTGCAGCAAAGGAGACCCAGTACTTC.

At least ten counts were recorded for this clonotype. One end of the junction is discordant with germline, which a read error may explain. This chain uses TRBV5-1 with TRBJ1-5; D remains unclear. The V gene's germline CDR1 is SGHRS and CDR2 YFSETQ. This CDR3 is 13 amino acids long. CDR3 DNA sequence: TGTGCCAGCAGTGGAGGGTCAAATCAGCCCCAGCATTTT. It is translated as CASSGGSNQPQHF.

This clonotype was found many times. J is TRBJ1-2 and V is TRBV12-3 or TRBV12-4, with D unclear. Deletions cut 0 bases from V and 3 bases from J, with 8 bases between. This CDR3 contains 14 residues. Here the CDR3 reads CASSLASGYYGYTF. DNA of the CDR3: TGTGCCAGCAGTTTAGCAAGCGGTTACTATGGCTACACCTTC.

In this sample, this clonotype turned up a few times. V is TRBV3-1 and J is TRBJ1-1; TRBD1 matches at 9 bases. V dropped 7 bases and J dropped 6; count of bases not matched to a gene: 3. The CDR3 loop spans 12 amino acids. In germline, CDR1 is LGHDT, CDR2 YNNKEL (reference sequence). CDR3: CASNRQGAEAFF. The CDR3 coding sequence is TGTGCCAGCAACCGACAGGGGGCTGAAGCTTTCTTT.

The gene calls are TRBV7-2 and TRBJ1-5; no clear D. The germline CDR1 and CDR2 sequences are SGHTA and FQGNSA. This CDR3 contains 13 residues. The V end lost 3 bases, the J end lost 4 bases, and 7 bases lay between the germline ends. CDR3 sequence: CASSLRQNQPQHF. CDR3 coding DNA: TGTGCCAGCAGCTTGCGTCAGAATCAGCCCCAGCATTTT.

There are a few counts of this clonotype. V gene TRBV6-5 combines with J gene TRBJ2-1; no clear D. The germline V gene encodes CDR1 MNHEY and CDR2 SVGAGI. The V gene lost 2 bases and the J gene lost 8 bases, with 10 bases spanning the gap. The CDR3 extends over 13 amino acids. CDR3 region: CASSYPNGYEQFF. The DNA for the CDR3 is TGTGCCAGCAGTTACCCTAACGGATATGAGCAGTTCTTC.

In this sample, this clonotype turned up many times. The chain has TRBV20-1 and TRBJ1-5; 10 bases align to TRBD1. The germline V gene has CDR1 DFQATT and CDR2 SNEGSKA (reference sequence). This CDR3 region has 17 residues. J lost 3 bases, V lost 0 bases, and 8 bases had no gene match. The CDR3 spells CSARERGTGAVNQPQHF. The CDR3 DNA reads TGCAGTGCTAGAGAGAGGGGGACAGGGGCGGTCAATCAGCCCCAGCATTTT.